This T cell receptor (beta chain) was documented in a study of cytomegalovirus exposure and HLA in healthy donors. A note on this clone: Its antigen remains unidentified.

Trimming cost V 2 bases and J 3 bases, with 14 bases left between them. Germline V lookup: CDR1 SGHDT, CDR2 YYEEEE. The CDR3 is 15 residues long. Study-level findings and limits: An observed cluster of highly shared sequence variants was recorded as a likely sequencing artifact. Later on, an analysis showed TCR association rates differing by HLA locus, with DRB1 the most and HLA-C the fewest.

The PCR made use of 60 Vbeta and 13 Jbeta primers. The repertoire was sequenced with immunoSEQ multiplex PCR; TCRdb's copy has only in-frame clones and lacks some. The sample includes 90,000 to 150,000 clones, roughly four fifths of them seen just once. This clonotype originated in a man aged 35 to 55 in good health and CMV-seronegative. The sequenced sample consisted of PBMCs. The chain carries TRBV5-6 and TRBJ1-1; TRBD1 is a possible D gene (6 bases). CDR3 DNA: TGTGCCAGCAGCTTCCTGACAGGACAGCACACTGAAGCTTTCTTT. Translating it yields CASSFLTGQHTEAFF.